The clone carrying this T cell receptor (beta chain) was picked up one time. This sample was taken from a study of control samples from healthy donors and cancer patients. Using immunoSEQ multiplex PCR, the repertoire was profiled, and TCRdb retains in-frame clones only, with some absent. The sample holds about 170,000 clones, around 90% seen once. Germline values: CDR1 MNHNS, CDR2 SASEGT. The CDR3 has 15 residues. Trimming took 0 bases from V and 0 from J, leaving 6 bases between them. Sequencing used blood. The rearrangement uses TRBV6-1 and TRBJ2-1, with D tentatively TRBD2 (5 bases). The sequence derives from a woman in her 30s in good health. CDR3 DNA: TGTGCCAGCAGTGAAGCGGGAGTCTCCTACAATGAGCAGTTCTTC. Translation: CASSEAGVSYNEQFF.